This TCR beta chain came from a study of cytomegalovirus exposure and HLA in healthy donors. Healthy individuals who donated bone marrow served as the donors. Remarks on this clone: What it binds is not known.

V lost 9 bases, J lost 5 bases, and 19 bases lay in between. The CDR3 extends over 14 amino acids. Germline V CDR1 and CDR2: MNHEY, SVGAGI. Regarding the study as a whole: Across HLA loci, a later analysis found differing TCR association rates, with DRB1 most and HLA-C fewest. Within an earlier analysis, most TCR beta V segments proved productive either about 90% or about 30% of the time.

It was with 60 Vbeta and 13 Jbeta primers that the PCR ran. This table comes from immunoSEQ multiplex PCR, and its TCRdb copy is limited to in-frame clones, with some not included. Counted here are around 53,000 clones, around 70% occurring once; the ten biggest clones make up about 3.1%. The TCR sequence derives from a man younger than 35 in good health and CMV-seronegative. V is TRBV6-5 and J is TRBJ1-1; no reliable D call. Input material: PBMCs. The CDR3 bases are TGTGCCAGTGCGCCTAGTGGTCCGGGGACTGAAGCTTTCTTT. This codes for CASAPSGPGTEAFF.